The sequence of this T cell receptor beta chain was determined in a study of OX40 agonist ivuxolimab in advanced cancers. For context, the study as a whole: The costimulatory receptor OX40 (CD134) was targeted by ivuxolimab, a fully human IgG2 agonistic monoclonal antibody. Intravenous ivuxolimab was administered to patients every 2 weeks at six dose levels: 0.01, 0.1, 0.3, 1.5, 3 and 10 mg/kg. Of the 50 to 55 patients in dose escalation, about 19 had hepatocellular carcinoma, some 15 had melanoma, 9 had renal cell carcinoma and 9 had head and neck cancer. In the dose-escalation cohort, roughly 82% of patients were male, and the mean age was approximately 60 years with a range of roughly 20 to 80. Prior anti-PD-1, anti-PD-L1 or anti-CTLA-4 therapy was permitted, and 40% of dose-escalation patients had received checkpoint inhibitors. Partial responses occurred in three dose-escalation patients: two with cutaneous melanoma and one with hepatocellular carcinoma. The point of sequencing TCRbeta in the periphery was to test whether ivuxolimab changed TCR sequence diversity and drove clonal T-cell expansion. The paper describes the monotherapy dose-escalation part (N of about 57 patients) of the phase I trial of ivuxolimab. General findings and caveats noted by the study authors: After ivuxolimab, CD8+ T cells had more expanded clones than CD4+ T cells on average. The antigen specificity of the peripheral T cells that underwent clonal expansion was not determined. Low levels of normalized T-cell clonal expansion were also seen in some patients who did not respond. At doses of 0.1 to 3.0 mg/kg, clonal expansion of both CD4+ and CD8+ blood T cells was observed from baseline to week 6. In the 0.1-3.0 mg/kg groups, partial responders had among the lowest normalized peripheral clonal expansion, particularly in CD8+ T cells.

Genomic DNA was extracted from sorted cells for sequencing of the TCRbeta CDR3 region. TCRbeta CDR3 regions were sequenced using the immunoSEQ Assay. The clones in this table, taken by TCRdb from immuneACCESS, are in-frame only. Not every clone is retained; where verified, under half of the shortfall comes from an unresolved V gene, and the cause of the rest is unknown. In all, the sample holds 30,000 to 40,000 clones, and about nine tenths of those were seen once. The top ten clones comprise 7% to 10% of the sample. Taken from the germline V gene, the CDR1 and CDR2 loops are SGHDT and YYEEEE. The CDR3 has 11 amino acids, counting the end cysteine and phenylalanine. Only the CDR3 region is kept as DNA, spanning 33 bases read in frame from base 1. Between the V and J ends, shortened by 1 base and 7 bases respectively, the junction contains 5 bases. Points on this clone: What antigen it recognizes has not been identified. No much larger clone is present one base from it, and per-base qualities are unavailable.

The trial excluded patients who had a history of autoimmune disease or who were on systemic immunosuppression. Peripheral blood for TCR sequencing was drawn from every dose cohort at baseline, at cycle 4 day 1 and at cycle 7 day 1. Samples came from an open-label, multicenter, first-in-human phase I dose-escalation trial of ivuxolimab. Adults with locally advanced or metastatic melanoma, renal cell carcinoma, hepatocellular carcinoma or head and neck squamous cell carcinoma were enrolled in the trial. Before TCR sequencing, CD4+ T cells and CD8+ T cells were sorted from peripheral blood as separate populations.

This receptor chain uses TRBV5-6 and TRBJ1-1, with no reliable assignment of the D segment. Source: CD4+ or CD8+ T cells sorted from blood, taken in a trial of the OX40 agonist ivuxolimab. The source is an adult with an advanced solid tumor such as melanoma, head and neck, liver or kidney cancer. The CDR3 reads as follows: CASSLLGEAFF. The DNA sequence is given as TGTGCCAGCAGCTTGCTGGGTGAAGCTTTCTTT.